A single sample is the source of the 21 T cell receptor beta chains below, sequenced in a study of T cells in narcolepsy. The method was immunoSEQ multiplex PCR; TCRdb's version includes in-frame clones alone and lacks a portion of them. This sample has around 27,000 clones; roughly four fifths occur once, and the top ten carry about 1%. Sequencing was performed on CD45RA- memory CD4+ T cells from PBMCs. The receptors shown here come from a human donor with narcolepsy.

The CDR3 region is CASSQGTPEAYGYTF. DNA of the CDR3: TGTGCCAGCAGCCAAGGAACACCCGAGGCCTATGGCTACACCTTC. The rearrangement joins TRBV16 to TRBJ1-2; D unclear. V dropped 2 bases and J dropped 4 bases, with 14 bases sitting between them. Looked up from germline, CDR1 is KGHSY and CDR2 is FQNENV. The CDR3 covers 15 residues. The whole variable domain, remainder taken from reference TRBV16 and TRBJ1-2, is GEEVAQTPKHLVRGEGQKAKLYCAPIKGHSYVFWYQQVLKNEFKFLISFQNENVFDETGMPKERFSAKCLPNSPCSLEIQATKLEDSAVYFCASSQGTPEAYGYTFGSGTRLTVV.

V usage is TRBV19 and J usage is TRBJ1-1, with D hard to call. In germline, CDR1 is LNHDA, CDR2 SQIVND (reference sequence). V was clipped by 3 bases and J by 7 bases, with 15 bases between them. The CDR3 has 14 amino acids. CDR3 residues: CASSIRHGLNEAFF. CDR3 nucleotides: TGTGCCAGTAGTATTCGACACGGGTTGAATGAAGCTTTCTTT.

This chain links TRBV6-1 with TRBJ2-7; D may be TRBD2 (6 bases). The V gene lost 0 bases and the J gene lost 5 bases, with 11 bases spanning the gap. The CDR3 contains 14 residues. The V gene's germline CDR1 is MNHNS and CDR2 SASEGT. Written as DNA, the CDR3 is TGTGCCAGCAGTGAAGCGGCTAGCGTGCACGAGCAGTACTTC. Amino acids: CASSEAASVHEQYF.

The V and J genes are TRBV6-5 and TRBJ1-2; TRBD1 agrees at 11 bases. The CDR3 consists of 15 residues. From germline, CDR1 is MNHEY and CDR2 SVGAGI. The J segment lost 4 bases and the V segment lost 2 bases, leaving 3 bases of the junction unmatched. The CDR3 region has the DNA TGTGCCAGCAGTTACCGCGGGACAGGGGGCTATGGCTACACCTTC. It yields the protein CASSYRGTGGYGYTF.

The genes are TRBV15 and TRBJ1-1; D gene ambiguous. CDR3 length equals 15 residues. The germline CDR1 and CDR2 sequences are LNHNV and YYDKDF (reference sequence). The V gene lost 0 bases and the J gene lost 1 base, with 9 bases spanning the gap. The CDR3 loop reads CATSRDRFGNTEAFF. The DNA of the CDR3 is TGTGCCACCAGCAGAGATCGTTTTGGGAACACTGAAGCTTTCTTT.

Details on this clone: Compared with germline, one end of the junction differs, possibly owing to a read error. The chain recombines TRBV7-3 with TRBJ2-3, with D possibly being TRBD2 (6 bases). The germline CDR1 and CDR2 sequences are SGHTA and FQGTGA. There are 15 residues in the CDR3. The CDR3 is CASTLEGRDTDTQYF. CDR3 bases: TGTGCCAGCACCTTAGAGGGGCGGGACACAGATACGCAGTATTTT.

This chain connects TRBV25-1 to TRBJ1-2, with 9 positions matching TRBD1. V gave up 4 bases and J gave up 8 bases; unmatched junction bases: 8. Germline CDR1 reads MGHDK; CDR2 reads SYGVNS. This CDR3 is 14 amino acids long. The CDR3 spells CASSGGQGLHGYTF. The CDR3 bases are TGTGCCAGCAGTGGGGGACAGGGTCTTCACGGCTACACCTTC.

J is TRBJ1-1 and V is TRBV5-1, with a weak D call TRBD1 (6 bases). CDR1 and CDR2 (germline): SGHRS, YFSETQ. Deletions cut 5 bases from V and 1 base from J, with 15 bases between. This CDR3 region has 15 residues. The CDR3 DNA follows: TGCGCCAGCAGGAGACAGGCTTCGGAGAACACTGAAGCTTTCTTT. It specifies CASRRQASENTEAFF.

V is TRBV5-4 and J is TRBJ1-1, with D unclear. Germline values: CDR1 SGHNT, CDR2 YYREEE (reference sequence). There are 14 residues in the CDR3. The ends were cut back, 4 bases at V and 0 bases at J, with 10 bases in the middle. The CDR3 reads CASSLETLNTEAFF. The CDR3 nucleotides are TGTGCCAGCAGCCTCGAAACTTTGAACACTGAAGCTTTCTTT.

This sequence joins TRBV7-9 and TRBJ2-6; 13 bases match TRBD2. CDR3 length: 19 amino acids. Trimming at V came to 5 bases and at J to 4 bases, leaving 11 bases not matched to a gene. Germline V CDR1 and CDR2: SEHNR, FQNEAQ (reference sequence). The CDR3 DNA follows: TGTGCCAGCAGCCCAGGACTAGCGGGAGCCCCGGGGGGGGCCAACGTCCTGACTTTC. Its protein product is CASSPGLAGAPGGANVLTF.

The chain recombines TRBV10-1 with TRBJ2-2, with D unresolved. The ends were cut back, 0 bases at V and 5 bases at J, with 10 bases in the middle. Germline V gene lookup returns CDR1 WNHNN and CDR2 SYGVQD (reference sequence). The CDR3 has 15 amino acids. CDR3 DNA: TGCGCCAGCAGTGAGTCGAGTGTGAAAACCGGGGAGCTGTTTTTT. Amino acid sequence: CASSESSVKTGELFF.

This sequence joins TRBV2 and TRBJ1-1, with a possible D match to TRBD1 (5 bases). Germline CDR1 SNHLY, CDR2 FYNNEI. The CDR3 length is 11 residues. V was trimmed by 7 bases and J by 3 bases, leaving 6 bases between them. The CDR3 coding sequence is TGTGCCAGCAAGGGGTACACTGAAGCTTTCTTT. This translates into CASKGYTEAFF.

This sequence joins TRBV11-3 and TRBJ2-1, with 9 bases aligning to TRBD2. V lost 5 bases, J lost 10 bases, and 12 bases stayed unmatched. This CDR3 region has 15 residues. CDR1 SGHNT and CDR2 YENEEA come from the germline V gene. CDR3 amino acids: CASSPGGIAGAEQFF. DNA for the CDR3: TGTGCCAGCAGCCCCGGGGGAATAGCGGGGGCCGAGCAGTTCTTC.

This clone appeared once. V usage is TRBV6-5 and J usage is TRBJ2-1; D ambiguous. This CDR3 has 13 residues. V dropped 6 bases and J dropped 4 bases, with 10 bases sitting between them. CDR1 MNHEY and CDR2 SVGAGI come from the germline V gene. Here the CDR3 reads CASRQGQYNEQFF. The CDR3 DNA reads TGTGCCAGCAGGCAAGGTCAATACAATGAGCAGTTCTTC.

The chain uses TRBV6-5 and TRBJ2-7, with 7 bases lining up with TRBD1. Per the germline V gene, CDR1 is MNHEY and CDR2 is SVGAGI. The V gene end was trimmed by 7 bases and the J gene end by 0 bases; junction bases not matched to a gene: 6. This CDR3 contains 14 residues. The CDR3 nucleotides read TGTGCCAGCACTTCTTGGGACAGCTCCTACGAGCAGTACTTC. Translated, it gives CASTSWDSSYEQYF.

This clone appeared a few times. This chain uses TRBV7-6 with TRBJ1-6, with unresolved D. This CDR3 is 16 amino acids long. Germline V lookup: CDR1 SGHVS, CDR2 FNYEAQ. The ends were cut back, 5 bases at V and 4 bases at J, with 15 bases in the middle. CDR3 protein: CASSPRARGYNSPLHF. For the CDR3, the DNA is TGTGCCAGCAGCCCTCGTGCGAGAGGGTATAATTCACCCCTCCACTTT.

V gene TRBV15 combines with J gene TRBJ1-1; D remains unclear. Germline assignment: CDR1 LNHNV and CDR2 YYDKDF (reference sequence). The CDR3 spans 13 residues. The V end lost 0 bases, the J end lost 2 bases, and 4 bases lay between the germline ends. The CDR3 DNA sequence: TGTGCCACCAGCAGAGATCCTAACACTGAAGCTTTCTTT. Translating it yields CATSRDPNTEAFF.

The chain joins TRBV5-1 to TRBJ2-5; 8 positions match TRBD1. Trimming took 0 bases from V and 9 from J; bases not matched to a gene: 10. The CDR3 is made up of 15 amino acids. Germline CDR1 SGHRS, CDR2 YFSETQ. The CDR3 here is CASSLVGTGERSQYF. CDR3 in DNA: TGCGCCAGCAGCTTGGTAGGGACAGGCGAACGTTCCCAGTACTTC. Variable domain in full (rest from reference TRBV5-1 and TRBJ2-5): KAGVTQTPRYLIKTRGQQVTLSCSPISGHRSVSWYQQTPGQGLQFLFEYFSETQRNKGNFPGRFSGRQFSNSRSEMNVSTLELGDSALYLCASSLVGTGERSQYFGPGTRLLVL.

This rearrangement joins TRBV5-7 to TRBJ1-1; 7 bases align to TRBD1. TRBV5-7 counts as an open reading frame of uncertain function. After removal of 6 bases from V and 5 bases from J, the junction contained 7 bases not matched to a gene. The CDR3 is 13 amino acids. CDR3 residues: CASNRQGGTEAFF. DNA for the CDR3: TGTGCCAGCAATCGACAGGGTGGGACTGAAGCTTTCTTT.

The chain couples TRBV12-5 to TRBJ2-2, with 8 positions matching TRBD1. Per the germline V gene, CDR1 is LGHNT and CDR2 is FRNRAP. The CDR3 sequence is 16 residues long. J lost 4 bases, V lost 1 base, and 5 bases had no gene match. The CDR3 bases are TGTGCTAGTGGTTTGGCGACAGGGGCCGGCACCGGGGAGCTGTTTTTT. It encodes CASGLATGAGTGELFF. The full variable domain, completed using reference TRBV12-5 and TRBJ2-2, is DARVTQTPRHKVTEMGQEVTMRCQPILGHNTVFWYRQTMMQGLELLAYFRNRAPLDDSGMPKDRFSAEMPDATLATLKIQPSEPRDSAVYFCASGLATGAGTGELFFGEGSRLTVL.

This rearrangement joins TRBV9 to TRBJ2-3; 10 bases agree with TRBD2. This CDR3 has 20 residues. With 3 bases clipped from V and 0 bases from J, the junction kept 16 bases outside the gene matches. Germline V gene sequence: CDR1 SGDLS, CDR2 YYNGEE. The chain's CDR3 is CASSAPSGSGGIASTDTQYF. DNA of the CDR3: TGTGCCAGCAGCGCGCCCTCGGGTAGCGGGGGGATCGCTAGCACAGATACGCAGTATTTT.